This T cell receptor beta chain was identified in a study of Graves' ophthalmopathy and Graves' hyperthyroidism. Study-wide points: Appearing in blood as well were most expanded thyroid clonotypes above 0.001 frequency.

Beta-chain TCR CDR3 regions were amplified from RNA transcripts. An initial RT-PCR round employing HTBI primers preceded a second-round multiplex PCR. TCRdb independently ran MiXCR on the multiplex PCR reads; one entry per CDR3 protein. The data contain approximately 160,000 distinct CDR3 sequences, around two fifths of them singletons. This clonotype was recorded at least ten times. What it binds is unknown. Germline V CDR1 and CDR2: LGHNA, YSLEER. V was pared by 1 base and J by 4 bases, with 10 bases between. The length of the CDR3 is 14 residues. Other autoimmune diseases, uncontrolled infections, pregnancy and lactation each led to patient exclusion.

V is TRBV4-3 and J is TRBJ1-2, with unresolved D. Sample: peripheral blood. This receptor was taken from a man under 40 with Graves' ophthalmopathy. The CDR3 sequence is CASSQAWTFYGYTF. The DNA of the CDR3 is TGCGCCAGCAGCCAAGCTTGGACCTTCTATGGCTACACCTTC.